This T cell receptor beta chain derives from a study of a mutant IDH1 vaccine in newly diagnosed glioma. Study at large: The initiation of vaccination occurred 4-6 weeks after radiotherapy alone, or with temozolomide cycles.

Only in-frame clones appear in the TCRdb table, and some are missing; sequencing was by immunoSEQ multiplex PCR. The top ten clones hold 1.9% of a sample with over 55,000 clones, approximately 89% of them seen once. With respect to this clone: Antigen: not known.

Germline V CDR1 and CDR2: MNHNS, SASEGT. V trimming: 4 bases; J trimming: 0 bases; junction bases outside the gene matches: 16. There are 19 residues in the CDR3. Time point here: week 11, during vaccination. All doses held 300 ug of mutant IDH1 20-mer peptide, with topical imiquimod. The sequence was collected from a man aged 35 to 55 with glioma. The V gene is TRBV6-1, the J gene TRBJ2-7, with 9 nucleotides matching TRBD1. This specimen consisted of PBMCs, obtained from a glioma patient whose treatment included an IDH1 peptide vaccine. As DNA, the CDR3 is TGTGCCAGCAGTGGACCCGGGACAGGGATGATTTCTAGCTCCTACGAGCAGTACGTC. It yields the protein CASSGPGTGMISSSYEQYV.